These 14 T cell receptor beta chains were all obtained from the same sample, sequenced in a study of cytomegalovirus exposure and HLA in healthy donors. With 60 Vbeta and 13 Jbeta primers, the PCR was carried out. The data were produced by immunoSEQ multiplex PCR, yet TCRdb's version contains in-frame clones alone and is incomplete. Counted here are 100,000 or so clones, 75% to 85% occurring once; the ten biggest clones make up around 2.1%. The material sequenced was PBMCs. Every receptor here comes from a man aged 30 to 45 in good health and CMV-seronegative.

A few counts support this clone. The V call is TRBV6-5, the J call TRBJ2-1, with TRBD2 matching 10 bases. Per the germline V gene, CDR1 is MNHEY and CDR2 is SVGAGI. This CDR3 has 15 amino acids. Unmatched junction bases numbered 3, after V lost 4 bases and J lost 3 bases. The CDR3 bases are TGTGCCAGCAGTTCCGGGACTAGCGACTACAATGAGCAGTTCTTC. Its translation is CASSSGTSDYNEQFF.

This sequence joins TRBV4-1 and TRBJ2-7; 9 bases are a match to TRBD2. The CDR3 extends over 15 amino acids. The germline V gene encodes CDR1 MGHRA and CDR2 YSYEKL. Trimming took 5 bases from V and 0 from J; bases not matched to a gene: 5. DNA for the CDR3: TGCGCCAGCAGCTTTAGACTAGCGGACTCCTACGAGCAGTACTTC. Amino acids: CASSFRLADSYEQYF.

The rearrangement links TRBV6-5 to TRBJ2-2, with a weak D call TRBD2 (7 bases). CDR3 size: 15 residues. Trimming removed 2 bases from V and 7 bases from J, with 14 bases in between. The germline CDR1 and CDR2 sequences are MNHEY and SVGAGI. CDR3 bases: TGTGCCAGCAGTTACGGGGGGGGCCGTGTCGGGGAGCTGTTTTTT. Its protein product is CASSYGGGRVGELFF.

This chain uses TRBV10-1 with TRBJ1-1, with D unclear. CDR1 and CDR2 (germline): WNHNN, SYGVQD (reference sequence). CDR3 size: 15 residues. V was clipped by 3 bases and J by 0 bases, with 11 bases between them. Written as DNA, the CDR3 is TGCGCCAGCAGTGATTCTTTGGCGGTGAACACTGAAGCTTTCTTT. This sequence encodes CASSDSLAVNTEAFF.

The genes are TRBV5-4 and TRBJ2-3; 7 bases fit TRBD2. J gave up 4 bases and V 3 bases, and 11 bases lay outside the gene matches. Looked up from germline, CDR1 is SGHNT and CDR2 is YYREEE (reference sequence). This CDR3 comprises 16 residues. The DNA of the CDR3 is TGTGCCAGCAGCTCCCGAGGAGGCGCGGGGGCAGATACGCAGTATTTT. It codes for CASSSRGGAGADTQYF.

This chain uses TRBV5-1 with TRBJ2-2, with 7 positions matching TRBD1. Trimming cost V 2 bases and J 4 bases; bases outside gene matches: 5. The CDR3 has 15 residues. The germline V gene encodes CDR1 SGHRS and CDR2 YFSETQ. In DNA form, the CDR3 reads TGCGCCAGCAGCTTACAGGGGTTGGGCACCGGGGAGCTGTTTTTT. This codes for CASSLQGLGTGELFF.

As DNA, the CDR3 is TGTGCCAGCAGCCCTACGAGCTACTATGGCTACACCTTC. Protein sequence: CASSPTSYYGYTF. V gene TRBV7-9 combines with J gene TRBJ1-2; no clear D gene. CDR3 size: 13 residues. CDR1 and CDR2 (germline): SEHNR, FQNEAQ (reference sequence). With 5 bases removed from V and 3 bases from J, the gap between germline ends came to 10 bases.

The CDR3 DNA reads TGTGCCAGCAGCTTAGGTGCGGGGACCCAGTACTTC. This encodes CASSLGAGTQYF. The V call is TRBV7-6, the J call TRBJ2-5, with D possibly being TRBD2 (5 bases). Trimming pared 1 base from V and 7 bases from J, leaving 7 bases between. The CDR3 spans 12 residues. The V gene's germline CDR1 is SGHVS and CDR2 FNYEAQ.

The chain employs TRBV19 and TRBJ2-2; a possible D gene is TRBD1 (5 bases). The CDR3 runs to 14 residues. The V end lost 3 bases, the J end lost 3 bases, and 8 bases lay between the germline ends. Germline CDR1 LNHDA, CDR2 SQIVND (reference sequence). In DNA form, the CDR3 reads TGTGCCAGTAGTATTAAAGGGGACACCGGGGAGCTGTTTTTT. This codes for CASSIKGDTGELFF.

The chain links TRBV25-1 to TRBJ1-1; TRBD1 might be the D (5 bases). Germline CDR1 MGHDK, CDR2 SYGVNS. V was clipped by 2 bases and J by 3 bases, with 13 bases between them. This CDR3 is built from 15 residues. CDR3 region: CASSERGGGHTEAFF. The CDR3 region has the DNA TGTGCCAGCAGTGAACGGGGGGGTGGGCACACTGAAGCTTTCTTT. The entire variable domain, with the rest obtained from reference TRBV25-1 and TRBJ1-1, is as follows: EADIYQTPRYLVIGTGKKITLECSQTMGHDKMYWYQQDPGMELHLIHYSYGVNSTEKGDLSSESTVSRIRTEHFPLTLESARPSHTSQYLCASSERGGGHTEAFFGQGTRLTVV.

This chain links TRBV23-1 with TRBJ1-4, with 9 bases that match TRBD1. TRBV23-1 is an ORF, with its function uncertain. The CDR3 has 15 amino acids. The V and J ends lost 2 bases and 8 bases, in that order; junction bases with no gene match: 6. The CDR3 sequence: CASSQAGQGKEKLFF. The CDR3 DNA follows: TGCGCCAGCAGTCAAGCCGGACAGGGGAAGGAAAAACTGTTTTTT.

J is TRBJ2-7 and V is TRBV4-2, with D uncertain. The germline V gene has CDR1 LGHNA and CDR2 YNFKEQ. This CDR3 has 16 residues. Trimming shortened V by 0 bases and J by 1 base, and 13 bases separated the two germline ends. CDR3 loop: CASSQEGSFASYEQYF. CDR3 bases: TGTGCCAGCAGCCAAGAAGGTAGCTTCGCTTCCTACGAGCAGTACTTC.

V usage is TRBV7-6 and J usage is TRBJ2-1, with 7 bases aligning to TRBD1. The CDR3 length is 16 residues. V shed 1 base, J shed 7 bases, and the junction held 10 bases outside the gene matches. The germline CDR1 and CDR2 sequences are SGHVS and FNYEAQ. The CDR3, as DNA: TGTGCCAGCAGCTTAGATGGACAGGTACTGGCTAATGAGCAGTTCTTC. Protein: CASSLDGQVLANEQFF.

This clone was seen more than once but under ten times. V gene TRBV7-9 combines with J gene TRBJ2-7; 10 bases agree with TRBD1. V lost 9 bases to trimming and J lost 0 bases; unmatched junction nucleotides: 5. This CDR3 region has 14 residues. The germline V gene encodes CDR1 SEHNR and CDR2 FQNEAQ (reference sequence). The CDR3 nucleotides read TGTGCCAGTAACCGGGACAGGGGCTCCTACGAGCAGTACTTC. This translates into CASNRDRGSYEQYF.